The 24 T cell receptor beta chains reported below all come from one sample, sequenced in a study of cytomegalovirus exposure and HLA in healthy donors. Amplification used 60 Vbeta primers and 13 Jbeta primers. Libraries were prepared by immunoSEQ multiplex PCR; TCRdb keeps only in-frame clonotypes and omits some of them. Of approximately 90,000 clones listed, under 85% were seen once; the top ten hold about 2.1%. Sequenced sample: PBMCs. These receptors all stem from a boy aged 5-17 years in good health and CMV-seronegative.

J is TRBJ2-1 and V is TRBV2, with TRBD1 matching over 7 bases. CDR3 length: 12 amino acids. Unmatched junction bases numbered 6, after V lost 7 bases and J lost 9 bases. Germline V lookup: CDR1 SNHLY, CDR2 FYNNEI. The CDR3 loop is CASIRGNSEQFF. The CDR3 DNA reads TGTGCCAGCATCAGGGGGAACTCTGAGCAGTTCTTC.

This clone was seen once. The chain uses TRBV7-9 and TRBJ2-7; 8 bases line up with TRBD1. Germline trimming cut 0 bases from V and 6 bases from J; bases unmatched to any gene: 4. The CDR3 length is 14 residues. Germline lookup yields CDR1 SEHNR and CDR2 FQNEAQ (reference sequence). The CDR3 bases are TGTGCCAGCAGCTTAGCCCAGGGGGCCCTCGAGCAGTACTTC. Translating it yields CASSLAQGALEQYF.

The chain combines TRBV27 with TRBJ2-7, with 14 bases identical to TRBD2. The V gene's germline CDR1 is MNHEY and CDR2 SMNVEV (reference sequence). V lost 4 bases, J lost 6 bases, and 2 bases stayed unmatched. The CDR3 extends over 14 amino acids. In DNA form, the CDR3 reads TGTGCCAGCAGTTCGGGACTAGCGGGAGCCGAGCAGTACTTC. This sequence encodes CASSSGLAGAEQYF.

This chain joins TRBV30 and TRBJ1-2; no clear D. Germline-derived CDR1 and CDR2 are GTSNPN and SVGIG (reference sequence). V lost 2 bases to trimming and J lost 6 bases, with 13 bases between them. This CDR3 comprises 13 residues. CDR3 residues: CAWSYTASNGYTF. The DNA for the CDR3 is TGTGCCTGGAGTTATACAGCCAGCAATGGCTACACCTTC.

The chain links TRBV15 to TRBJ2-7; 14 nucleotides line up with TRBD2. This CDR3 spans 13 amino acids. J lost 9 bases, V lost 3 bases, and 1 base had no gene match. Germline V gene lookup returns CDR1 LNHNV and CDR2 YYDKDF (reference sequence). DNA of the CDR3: TGTGCCACCAGCAGCGGGACTAGCGGGGGGCAGTACTTC. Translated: CATSSGTSGGQYF.

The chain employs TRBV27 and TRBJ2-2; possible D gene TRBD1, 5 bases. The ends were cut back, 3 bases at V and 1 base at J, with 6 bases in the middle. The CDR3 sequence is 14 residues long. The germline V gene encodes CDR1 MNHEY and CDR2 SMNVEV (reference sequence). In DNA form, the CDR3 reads TGTGCCAGCAGTTTGGGGCAGAACACCGGGGAGCTGTTTTTT. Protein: CASSLGQNTGELFF.

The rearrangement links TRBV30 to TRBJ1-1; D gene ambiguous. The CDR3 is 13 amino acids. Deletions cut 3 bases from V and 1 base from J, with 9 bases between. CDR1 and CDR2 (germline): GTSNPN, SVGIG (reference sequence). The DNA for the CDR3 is TGTGCCTGGAGGCCAGGAGGGAACACTGAAGCTTTCTTT. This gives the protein CAWRPGGNTEAFF.

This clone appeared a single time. The CDR3 is CSVRTGGDGYTF. As DNA, the CDR3 is TGCAGCGTCCGGACAGGGGGCGATGGCTACACCTTC. The V and J genes are TRBV29-1 and TRBJ1-2, with 11 bases fitting TRBD1. CDR3 length: 12 residues. V was clipped by 6 bases and J by 6 bases; unmatched bases: 3. Germline assignment: CDR1 SQVTM and CDR2 ANQGSEA.

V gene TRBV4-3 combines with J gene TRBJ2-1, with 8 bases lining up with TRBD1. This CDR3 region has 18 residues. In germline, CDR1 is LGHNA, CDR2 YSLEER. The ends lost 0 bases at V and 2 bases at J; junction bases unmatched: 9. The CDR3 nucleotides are TGCGCCAGCAGCCAAGATTTCAGGGGGCACGAACCCTACAATGAGCAGTTCTTC. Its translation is CASSQDFRGHEPYNEQFF.

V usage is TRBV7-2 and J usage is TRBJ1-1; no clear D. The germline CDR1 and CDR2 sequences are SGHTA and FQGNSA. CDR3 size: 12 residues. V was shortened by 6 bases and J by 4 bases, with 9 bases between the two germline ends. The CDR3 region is CASRPSLTEAFF. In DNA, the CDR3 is TGTGCCAGCAGACCTAGCCTCACTGAAGCTTTCTTT. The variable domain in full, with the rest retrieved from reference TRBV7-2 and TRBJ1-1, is GAGVSQSPSNKVTEKGKDVELRCDPISGHTALYWYRQSLGQGLEFLIYFQGNSAPDKSGLPSDRFSAERTGGSVSTLTIQRTQQEDSAVYLCASRPSLTEAFFGQGTRLTVV.

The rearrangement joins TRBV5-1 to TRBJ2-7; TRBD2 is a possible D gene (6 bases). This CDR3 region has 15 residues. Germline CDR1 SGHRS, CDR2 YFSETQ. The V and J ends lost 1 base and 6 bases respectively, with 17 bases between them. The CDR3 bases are TGCGCCAGCAGCTTGTCCGGGGGAGTGCATGTCGAGCAGTACTTC. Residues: CASSLSGGVHVEQYF.

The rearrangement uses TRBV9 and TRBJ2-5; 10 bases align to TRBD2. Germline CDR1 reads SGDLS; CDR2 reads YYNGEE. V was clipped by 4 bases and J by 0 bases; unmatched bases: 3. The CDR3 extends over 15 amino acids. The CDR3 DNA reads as TGTGCCAGCAGCAAACTAGCGGGGTACCAAGAGACCCAGTACTTC. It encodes CASSKLAGYQETQYF. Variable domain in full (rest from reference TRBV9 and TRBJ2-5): DSGVTQTPKHLITATGQRVTLRCSPRSGDLSVYWYQQSLDQGLQFLIQYYNGEERAKGNILERFSAQQFPDLHSELNLSSLELGDSALYFCASSKLAGYQETQYFGPGTRLLVL.

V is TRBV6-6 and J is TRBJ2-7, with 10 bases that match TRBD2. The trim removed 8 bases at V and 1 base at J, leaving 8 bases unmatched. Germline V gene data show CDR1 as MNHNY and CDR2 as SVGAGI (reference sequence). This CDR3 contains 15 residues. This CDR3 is CASGPGLAASYEQYF. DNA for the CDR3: TGTGCCAGCGGCCCCGGACTAGCGGCGTCCTACGAGCAGTACTTC.

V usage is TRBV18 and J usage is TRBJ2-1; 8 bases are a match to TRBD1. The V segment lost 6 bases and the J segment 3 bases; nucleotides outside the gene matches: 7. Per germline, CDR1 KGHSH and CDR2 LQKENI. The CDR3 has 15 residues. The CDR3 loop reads CASSGGTGHYNEQFF. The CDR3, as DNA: TGTGCCAGCTCGGGCGGGACAGGACACTACAATGAGCAGTTCTTC.

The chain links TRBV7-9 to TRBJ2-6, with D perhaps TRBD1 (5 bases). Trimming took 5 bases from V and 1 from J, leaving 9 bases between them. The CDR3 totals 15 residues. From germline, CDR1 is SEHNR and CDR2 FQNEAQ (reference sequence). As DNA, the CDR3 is TGTGCCAGCAGCGATCAGGGTTCTGGGGCCAACGTCCTGACTTTC. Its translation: CASSDQGSGANVLTF.

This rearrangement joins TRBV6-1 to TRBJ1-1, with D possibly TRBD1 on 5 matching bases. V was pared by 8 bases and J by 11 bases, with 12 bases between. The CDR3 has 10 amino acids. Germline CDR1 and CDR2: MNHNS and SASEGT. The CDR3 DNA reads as TGTGCCAGCGGACACCCCGCGGCTTTCTTT. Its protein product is CASGHPAAFF.

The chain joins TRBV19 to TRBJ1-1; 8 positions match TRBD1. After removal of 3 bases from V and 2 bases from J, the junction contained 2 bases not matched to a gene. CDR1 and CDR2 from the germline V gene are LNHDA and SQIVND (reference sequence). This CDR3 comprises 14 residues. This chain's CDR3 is CASSISGGNTEAFF. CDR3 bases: TGTGCCAGTAGTATTTCAGGGGGCAACACTGAAGCTTTCTTT.

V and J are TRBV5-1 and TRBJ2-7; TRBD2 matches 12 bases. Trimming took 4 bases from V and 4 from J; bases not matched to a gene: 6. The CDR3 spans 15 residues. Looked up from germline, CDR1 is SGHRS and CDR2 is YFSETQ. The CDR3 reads CASSLGLAGIYEQYF. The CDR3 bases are TGCGCCAGCAGCCTAGGACTAGCGGGAATTTACGAGCAGTACTTC.

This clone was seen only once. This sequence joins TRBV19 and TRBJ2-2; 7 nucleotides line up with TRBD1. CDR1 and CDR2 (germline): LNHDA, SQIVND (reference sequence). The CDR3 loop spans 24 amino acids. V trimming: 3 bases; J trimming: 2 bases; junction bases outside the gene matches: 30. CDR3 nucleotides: TGTGCCAGTAGTATGTTGGGGCCTCACCCGTTTCTATGGCACAGGGGCCTCAACACCGGGGAGCTGTTTTTT. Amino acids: CASSMLGPHPFLWHRGLNTGELFF. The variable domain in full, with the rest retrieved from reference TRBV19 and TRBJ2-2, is DGGITQSPKYLFRKEGQNVTLSCEQNLNHDAMYWYRQDPGQGLRLIYYSQIVNDFQKGDIAEGYSVSREKKESFPLTVTSAQKNPTAFYLCASSMLGPHPFLWHRGLNTGELFFGEGSRLTVL.

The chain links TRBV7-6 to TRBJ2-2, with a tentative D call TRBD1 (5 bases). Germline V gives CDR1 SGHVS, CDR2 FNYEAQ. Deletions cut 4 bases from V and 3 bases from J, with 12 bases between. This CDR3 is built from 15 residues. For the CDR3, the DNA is TGTGCCAGCAGCTGGCGAGGACACGACACCGGGGAGCTGTTTTTT. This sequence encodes CASSWRGHDTGELFF.

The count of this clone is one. The DNA for the CDR3 is TGTGCCAGCAGCGGTTCAGGGGTAACCGGGGAGCTGTTTTTT. Its translation: CASSGSGVTGELFF. The J gene is TRBJ2-2, the V gene TRBV9, with D perhaps TRBD1 (6 bases). Per germline, CDR1 SGDLS and CDR2 YYNGEE. V was pared by 3 bases and J by 5 bases, with 11 bases between. This CDR3 is built from 14 residues.

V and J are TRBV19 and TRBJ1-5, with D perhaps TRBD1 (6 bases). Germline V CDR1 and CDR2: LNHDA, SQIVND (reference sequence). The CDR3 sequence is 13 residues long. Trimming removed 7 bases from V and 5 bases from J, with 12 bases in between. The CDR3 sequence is CASMRPGDQPQHF. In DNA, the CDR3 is TGTGCCAGTATGAGGCCAGGGGATCAGCCCCAGCATTTT. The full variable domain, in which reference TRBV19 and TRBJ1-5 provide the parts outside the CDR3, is DGGITQSPKYLFRKEGQNVTLSCEQNLNHDAMYWYRQDPGQGLRLIYYSQIVNDFQKGDIAEGYSVSREKKESFPLTVTSAQKNPTAFYLCASMRPGDQPQHFGDGTRLSIL.

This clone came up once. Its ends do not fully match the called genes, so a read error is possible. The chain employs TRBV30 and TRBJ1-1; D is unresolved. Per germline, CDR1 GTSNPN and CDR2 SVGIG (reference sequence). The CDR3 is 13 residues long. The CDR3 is CAWSVQLSTEASF. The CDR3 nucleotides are TGTGCCTGGAGTGTACAATTGTCGACTGAAGCTTCCTTT.

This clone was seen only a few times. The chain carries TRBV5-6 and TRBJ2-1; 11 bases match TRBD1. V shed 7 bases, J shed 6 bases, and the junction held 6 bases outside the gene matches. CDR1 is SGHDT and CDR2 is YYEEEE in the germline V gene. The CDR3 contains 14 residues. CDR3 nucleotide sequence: TGTGCCAGCCTACCCGGGACAGGGGGCAATGAGCAGTTCTTC. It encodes CASLPGTGGNEQFF.